This T cell receptor (beta chain) originates from a study of Graves' ophthalmopathy and Graves' hyperthyroidism. As the template, RNA transcripts were used to amplify TCR beta CDR3 regions. HTBI primers were employed in first-round RT-PCR, then a second-round multiplex PCR followed. TCRdb redid the calling of the multiplex PCR reads with MiXCR, one entry per CDR3 protein. The profile shows hundreds of thousands of distinct CDR3 sequences, about a fifth of them singletons. This clonotype was picked up many times. No antigen is known for it. This CDR3 has 15 amino acids. Deletions cut 3 bases from V and 8 bases from J, with 19 bases between. Germline V gives CDR1 MGHDK, CDR2 SYGVNS. Findings and limits, study-wide: Researchers report that a 13-signature model separated ophthalmopathy from stable hyperthyroidism, posting less than 90% sensitivity and around 80% specificity.

The chain couples TRBV25-1 to TRBJ1-1; no firm D call. The specimen was peripheral blood. This clonotype was obtained from a woman aged 50 to 65 with Graves' ophthalmopathy. This CDR3 is CASSDSRVLVQEAFF. In DNA, the CDR3 is TGTGCCAGCAGTGATAGTCGAGTCCTAGTCCAGGAAGCTTTCTTT.